This TCR beta chain was captured by sequencing in a study of tumor-infiltrating lymphocytes in primary liver carcinoma. Study details: Donors had hepatocellular carcinoma or combined HCC and intrahepatic cholangiocarcinoma. Tumors were staged T1-T3 N0M0 and measured about 4 to 11 cm across. Regarding the study as a whole: Blood had a significantly lower top-250-clone fraction than tumors did (p = 0.039).

Out of unsorted whole blood came the blood RNA, and germline DNA was extracted as well. TCR beta cDNA came from around 0.5 ug total RNA, primed with a constant-region primer. Construction of TCR beta libraries relied on three successive nested multiplex PCR rounds employing slightly modified ARM-PCR. Via MiXCR, TCRdb re-called the multiplex PCR reads, giving one row per CDR3 protein. The sample yields 330,000 or so distinct CDR3 sequences, roughly two thirds seen once. About this clonotype: No antigen is known for it.

This clonotype originated in a man between 40 and 49 years old with primary liver carcinoma and hepatitis B virus infection. The sample was peripheral blood.

CDR3 in amino acids: CAISGPSGTSGRSPDTQYF. DNA of the CDR3: TGTGCCATCAGTGGACCTTCAGGGACCAGCGGGAGATCTCCGGATACGCAGTATTTT. The chain recombines TRBV10-3 with TRBJ2-3; 8 bases are a match to TRBD2. Germline assignment: CDR1 ENHRY and CDR2 SYGVKD. V was clipped by 4 bases and J by 6 bases; unmatched bases: 21. The CDR3 sequence is 19 residues long.